Presented here are 13 T cell receptor beta chains from one specimen sequenced in a study of Ad26.COV2.S vaccination and SARS-CoV-2 variants (dated by TCRdb to 2020 to 2022). Preparation of the library involved the immunoSEQ multiplex PCR assay. This is the immuneACCESS table as TCRdb keeps it, with only in-frame sequences that have V and J called. A part of the clones is gone; compared with another copy, unresolved V genes explain less than half, and the rest is unexplained. This sample holds about 350,000 clones; about 90% were observed only once. The biggest ten clones account for 3.9% of the sample. The sample's time point, from its label and the paper: individuals recovered from natural SARS-CoV-2 infection. The sequencing used peripheral blood, collected after recovery from COVID-19. These receptors were obtained from a human donor who had recovered from COVID-19.

The chain combines TRBV6-2 or TRBV6-3 with TRBJ1-1; D is perhaps TRBD1 (5 bases). The CDR3 loop spans 14 amino acids. Deletions cut 2 bases from V and 3 bases from J, with 10 bases between. Germline loops: CDR1 MNHEY, CDR2 SVGEGT. The DNA for the CDR3 is TGTGCCAGCAGTTACACGAGGGGTGACACTGAAGCTTTCTTT. Translating it yields CASSYTRGDTEAFF.

CDR3 residues: CSVESGQGAGNEQFF. The CDR3 nucleotides read TGCAGCGTTGAGTCTGGACAGGGGGCGGGCAATGAGCAGTTCTTC. The chain is built from TRBV29-1 and TRBJ2-1, with 11 bases fitting TRBD1. V trimming: 3 bases; J trimming: 6 bases; junction bases outside the gene matches: 7. Germline V gives CDR1 SQVTM, CDR2 ANQGSEA. The CDR3 is 15 residues long.

This chain joins TRBV19 and TRBJ1-1; no reliable D call. The CDR3 spans 15 residues. Trimming removed 7 bases from V and 1 base from J, with 16 bases in between. In germline, CDR1 is LNHDA, CDR2 SQIVND (reference sequence). Here the CDR3 reads CASKGFRAGNTEAFF. DNA of the CDR3: TGTGCCAGTAAAGGATTTAGGGCAGGGAACACTGAAGCTTTCTTT.

V usage is TRBV15 and J usage is TRBJ1-1; perhaps TRBD1 as D (6 bases). In germline, CDR1 is LNHNV, CDR2 YYDKDF (reference sequence). Trimming stripped 0 bases from V and 7 bases from J, with 12 bases between. The CDR3 is 14 amino acids. CDR3 bases: TGTGCCACCAGCAGAGATACAGGGTATGTTGAAGCTTTCTTT. Its protein is CATSRDTGYVEAFF.

This clone occurred once. CDR3 nucleotide sequence: TGTGCCAGCAGCGTAGTTCCCGCCTCGGGTAGCTATGGCTACACCTTC. Translation: CASSVVPASGSYGYTF. This sequence joins TRBV9 and TRBJ1-2; D is unresolved. Germline V lookup: CDR1 SGDLS, CDR2 YYNGEE. V shed 0 bases and J shed 4 bases, with 16 bases lying between them. The CDR3 covers 16 residues.

The V gene is TRBV6-5, the J gene TRBJ2-7; a possible D gene is TRBD1 (6 bases). In germline, CDR1 is MNHEY, CDR2 SVGAGI. The CDR3 has 13 residues. V was cut by 6 bases and J by 3 bases, with 12 bases left in between. The CDR3: CASSPEGGYEQYF. For the CDR3, the DNA is TGTGCCAGCAGCCCCGAAGGGGGCTACGAGCAGTACTTC.

V is TRBV6-2 or TRBV6-3 and J is TRBJ1-2; no reliable D call. Trimming left V 0 bases short and J 4 bases short, with 12 bases between. CDR1 MNHEY and CDR2 SVGEGT come from the germline V gene. CDR3 length: 15 residues. The CDR3 here is CASSYSWRMSYGYTF. For the CDR3, the DNA is TGTGCCAGCAGTTACTCTTGGCGGATGAGCTATGGCTACACCTTC.

The chain is built from TRBV3-1 (or the pseudogene TRBV3-2) and TRBJ1-2, with D uncertain. V lost 0 bases and J lost 4, with 12 bases in between. The CDR3 covers 15 residues. Germline CDR1 and CDR2: LGHDT and YNNKEL (reference sequence). CDR3 residues: CASSQDIAGVYGYTF. In nucleotides, the CDR3 is TGTGCCAGCAGCCAAGATATAGCGGGTGTCTATGGCTACACCTTC.

The chain carries TRBV10-2 and TRBJ1-1; 10 bases are shared with TRBD1. After removal of 8 bases from V and 4 bases from J, the junction contained 1 base not matched to a gene. Per the germline V gene, CDR1 is WSHSY and CDR2 is SAAADI. The length of the CDR3 is 12 residues. The CDR3 DNA follows: TGCGCCAGCCGGGACAGGGGCACTGAAGCTTTCTTT. Its translation is CASRDRGTEAFF.

Here the CDR3 DNA reads TGCGCCAGCAGCAACCCCCCCTACGAGCAGTACTTC. Its translation: CASSNPPYEQYF. The rearrangement uses TRBV5-1 and TRBJ2-7; no reliable D call. CDR1 is SGHRS and CDR2 is YFSETQ in the germline V gene. There are 12 residues in the CDR3. V was cut by 4 bases and J by 2 bases, with 7 bases left in between.

This chain joins TRBV7-2 and TRBJ2-4; no definite D call. Trimming stripped 0 bases from V and 0 bases from J, with 6 bases between. The CDR3 has 15 residues. CDR1 SGHTA and CDR2 FQGNSA come from the germline V gene. This CDR3 reads CASSLAEIAKNIQYF. The CDR3, as DNA: TGTGCCAGCAGCTTAGCCGAGATAGCCAAAAACATTCAGTACTTC.

V and J are TRBV25-1 and TRBJ2-1; possibly TRBD2 for D (5 bases). The CDR3 runs to 11 residues. Deletions cut 10 bases from V and 7 bases from J, with 11 bases between. Germline CDR1 reads MGHDK; CDR2 reads SYGVNS. CDR3 sequence (DNA): TGTGCCATCGGGAACGGGAATGAGCAGTTCTTC. Protein product: CAIGNGNEQFF. The complete variable domain, with remaining parts taken from reference TRBV25-1 and TRBJ2-1, reads EADIYQTPRYLVIGTGKKITLECSQTMGHDKMYWYQQDPGMELHLIHYSYGVNSTEKGDLSSESTVSRIRTEHFPLTLESARPSHTSQYLCAIGNGNEQFFGPGTRLTVL.

The V gene is TRBV6-1, the J gene TRBJ2-3, with TRBD1 matching 11 bases. V lost 4 bases, J lost 2 bases, and 8 bases stayed unmatched. The germline V gene has CDR1 MNHNS and CDR2 SASEGT. CDR3 size: 17 residues. In DNA form, the CDR3 reads TGTGCCAGCAGTGGGCCCTGGACAGGGGGCATCACAGATACGCAGTATTTT. It yields the protein CASSGPWTGGITDTQYF.